Listed below are T cell receptor beta chains from one sample, sequenced in a study of neurological immune-mediated disorders. TCRdb analysed the 5' RACE reads with MiXCR anew, one entry per CDR3 protein. The data contain fewer than 85,000 distinct CDR3 sequences, about 4.5% of them singletons. Specimen: PBMCs. The receptors originated from a woman aged 55-70 years with multiple sclerosis. Each CDR3 is given with its conserved first and last residue. A D gene is named only where the DNA matches it firmly. Rows give clone size only sometimes, using once, few, many, or a class for an expanded clone.

D gene: -; J gene: TRBJ1-5; V gene: TRBV10-3; clone size: many; CDR3 protein: CAISEVGRGAQPQHF; CDR3 DNA: TGTGCCATCAGTGAAGTCGGCAGGGGAGCTCAGCCCCAGCATTTT
D gene: -; J gene: TRBJ2-5; V gene: TRBV28; clone size: many; CDR3 protein: CASSPFAGSQETQYF; CDR3 DNA: TGTGCCAGCAGCCCTTTTGCGGGGAGCCAAGAGACCCAGTACTTC
D gene: -; J gene: TRBJ1-1; V gene: TRBV20-1; clone size: many; CDR3 protein: CSAPQLPNTEAFF; CDR3 DNA: TGCAGTGCGCCACAGTTGCCGAACACTGAAGCTTTCTTT
D gene: -; J gene: TRBJ2-3; V gene: TRBV20-1; clone size: many; CDR3 protein: CSASSSEGYTDTQYF; CDR3 DNA: TGCAGTGCTAGTTCTAGCGAGGGGTACACAGATACGCAGTATTTT
D gene: TRBD2; J gene: TRBJ2-5; V gene: TRBV20-1; clone size: many; CDR3 protein: CSASRLAGGPGETQYF; CDR3 DNA: TGCAGTGCTAGCCGACTAGCGGGGGGGCCGGGGGAGACCCAGTACTTC
D gene: -; J gene: TRBJ1-4; V gene: TRBV25-1; clone size: many; CDR3 protein: CASSEPSSGSEKLFF; CDR3 DNA: TGTGCCAGCAGTGAGCCGTCATCGGGGAGTGAAAAACTGTTTTTT
D gene: TRBD1; J gene: TRBJ1-1; V gene: TRBV12-3/TRBV12-4; clone size: many; CDR3 protein: CASSFRTGPNTEAFF; CDR3 DNA: TGTGCCAGCAGTTTCCGGACAGGACCAAACACTGAAGCTTTCTTT
D gene: -; J gene: TRBJ1-5; V gene: TRBV20-1; clone size: many; CDR3 protein: CSARASGGRSGDQPQHF; CDR3 DNA: TGCAGTGCTAGAGCCTCTGGGGGGCGGAGTGGCGATCAGCCCCAGCATTTT
D gene: -; J gene: TRBJ2-6; V gene: TRBV2; clone size: many; CDR3 protein: CASSPRQRTTVLTF; CDR3 DNA: TGTGCCAGCAGCCCTCGACAGAGGACCACGGTCCTGACTTTC
D gene: TRBD1; J gene: TRBJ1-2; V gene: TRBV3-1; clone size: many; CDR3 protein: CASSRTGESYGYTF; CDR3 DNA: TGTGCCAGCAGCCGGACAGGGGAGTCATATGGCTACACCTTC
D gene: -; J gene: TRBJ1-1; V gene: TRBV20-1; clone size: medium-sized; CDR3 protein: CSARVGRMNTEAFF; CDR3 DNA: TGCAGTGCTAGAGTGGGCAGGATGAACACTGAAGCTTTCTTT
D gene: -; J gene: TRBJ1-6; V gene: TRBV3-1; clone size: many; CDR3 protein: CASSRSVPGSSYNSPLHF; CDR3 DNA: TGTGCCAGCAGCCGATCGGTCCCGGGGAGCTCCTATAATTCACCCCTCCACTTT
D gene: -; J gene: TRBJ2-7; V gene: TRBV7-2; clone size: many; CDR3 protein: CASSRYYEQYF; CDR3 DNA: TGTGCCAGCAGCCGATACTACGAGCAGTACTTC
D gene: -; J gene: TRBJ1-3; V gene: TRBV20-1; clone size: many; CDR3 protein: CSARDSAREAGNTIYF; CDR3 DNA: TGCAGTGCTAGAGATTCGGCCAGGGAGGCTGGAAACACCATATATTTT
D gene: TRBD1; J gene: TRBJ1-3; V gene: TRBV6-1; clone size: many; CDR3 protein: CASSEPTGAGNTIYF; CDR3 DNA: TGTGCCAGCAGCGAACCGACAGGGGCTGGAAACACCATATATTTT
D gene: TRBD1; J gene: TRBJ1-5; V gene: TRBV29-1; clone size: many; CDR3 protein: CSVGGTGGEPQHF; CDR3 DNA: TGCAGCGTTGGGGGGACAGGGGGGGAGCCCCAGCATTTT
D gene: TRBD1; J gene: TRBJ2-7; V gene: TRBV14; clone size: many; CDR3 protein: CASSQVPGGSYEQYF; CDR3 DNA: TGTGCCAGCAGCCAAGTGCCAGGGGGTTCCTACGAGCAGTACTTC
D gene: -; J gene: TRBJ2-5; V gene: TRBV7-8; clone size: many; CDR3 protein: CASRYTSGFTETQYF; CDR3 DNA: TGTGCCAGCAGATATACGTCAGGGTTTACAGAGACCCAGTACTTC
D gene: -; J gene: TRBJ1-4; V gene: TRBV3-1; clone size: many; CDR3 protein: CASSLKSTNEKLFF; CDR3 DNA: TGTGCCAGCAGCCTTAAGTCAACTAATGAAAAACTGTTTTTT
D gene: -; J gene: TRBJ2-5; V gene: TRBV7-9; clone size: many; CDR3 protein: CASSLGRLADKQETQYF; CDR3 DNA: TGTGCCAGCAGCTTAGGTCGATTAGCGGACAAGCAAGAGACCCAGTACTTC
D gene: -; J gene: TRBJ1-1; V gene: TRBV4-1; clone size: few; CDR3 protein: CASSQDRGRVGGTEAFF; CDR3 DNA: TGCGCCAGCAGCCAAGATAGGGGCAGGGTGGGTGGAACTGAAGCTTTCTTT
D gene: TRBD1; J gene: TRBJ1-1; V gene: TRBV19; clone size: -; CDR3 protein: CASNLPGQGGSTEAFF; CDR3 DNA: TGTGCCAGTAATTTACCGGGACAGGGCGGGAGCACTGAAGCTTTCTTT
D gene: -; J gene: TRBJ1-5; V gene: TRBV27; clone size: -; CDR3 protein: CASGTQNQPQHF; CDR3 DNA: TGTGCCAGCGGGACACAAAATCAGCCCCAGCATTTT
D gene: -; J gene: TRBJ2-2; V gene: TRBV3-1; clone size: many; CDR3 protein: CASSRWARGPGIAGELFF; CDR3 DNA: TGTGCCAGCAGCCGGTGGGCACGGGGGCCCGGCATAGCCGGGGAGCTGTTTTTT
D gene: TRBD1; J gene: TRBJ1-2; V gene: TRBV27; clone size: many; CDR3 protein: CASSLDRRSNYGYTF; CDR3 DNA: TGTGCCAGCAGTCTGGACAGGCGATCTAACTATGGCTACACCTTC
D gene: -; J gene: TRBJ1-5; V gene: TRBV29-1; clone size: many; CDR3 protein: CSVVLGTPGARNQPQHF; CDR3 DNA: TGCAGCGTTGTCTTGGGGACCCCGGGAGCCCGCAATCAGCCCCAGCATTTT
D gene: -; J gene: TRBJ1-4; V gene: TRBV29-1; clone size: many; CDR3 protein: CSVGQEVEKLFF; CDR3 DNA: TGCAGCGTTGGACAGGAGGTAGAAAAACTGTTTTTT
D gene: TRBD1; J gene: TRBJ2-3; V gene: TRBV10-2; clone size: many; CDR3 protein: CASNERGQGLIDTQYF; CDR3 DNA: TGCGCCAGCAACGAACGAGGACAGGGGCTCATAGATACGCAGTATTTT
D gene: -; J gene: TRBJ1-4; V gene: TRBV6-5; clone size: many; CDR3 protein: CASSRGKYEKLFF; CDR3 DNA: TGTGCCAGCAGTAGAGGGAAGTATGAAAAACTGTTTTTT
D gene: -; J gene: TRBJ2-1; V gene: TRBV7-2; clone size: many; CDR3 protein: CASRAGGPSYNEQFF; CDR3 DNA: TGTGCCAGCAGAGCAGGCGGGCCCTCCTACAATGAGCAGTTCTTC
D gene: -; J gene: TRBJ2-2; V gene: TRBV12-3/TRBV12-4; clone size: many; CDR3 protein: CASRPGQSNTGELFF; CDR3 DNA: TGTGCCAGCAGACCGGGACAATCGAACACCGGGGAGCTGTTTTTT
D gene: -; J gene: TRBJ2-6; V gene: TRBV5-1; clone size: many; CDR3 protein: CASSLGGTPLDGANVLTF; CDR3 DNA: TGCGCCAGCAGCTTGGGAGGGACACCCCTGGATGGGGCCAACGTCCTGACTTTC
D gene: -; J gene: TRBJ2-7; V gene: TRBV6-1; clone size: many; CDR3 protein: CAGRSRGNTYEQYF; CDR3 DNA: TGTGCCGGAAGGAGCAGAGGGAATACCTACGAGCAGTACTTC
D gene: -; J gene: TRBJ1-1; V gene: TRBV7-9; clone size: few; CDR3 protein: CASSLGTLNTDAFF; CDR3 DNA: TGTGCCAGCAGCTTAGGTACGTTGAACACTGACGCTTTCTTT
D gene: TRBD1; J gene: TRBJ1-1; V gene: TRBV18; clone size: -; CDR3 protein: CASSPTGARTEAFF; CDR3 DNA: TGTGCCAGCTCACCGACAGGGGCACGAACTGAAGCTTTCTTT
D gene: -; J gene: TRBJ2-2; V gene: TRBV14; clone size: many; CDR3 protein: CASSLTRGPTGELFF; CDR3 DNA: TGTGCCAGCAGCCTAACCAGGGGACCCACCGGGGAGCTGTTTTTT
D gene: -; J gene: TRBJ2-7; V gene: TRBV14; clone size: many; CDR3 protein: CASSRTPGAPYEQYF; CDR3 DNA: TGTGCCAGCAGCCGAACCCCGGGTGCCCCCTACGAGCAGTACTTC
D gene: -; J gene: TRBJ2-7; V gene: TRBV28; clone size: many; CDR3 protein: CASSPVGEFYEQYF; CDR3 DNA: TGTGCCAGCAGCCCCGTGGGAGAGTTCTACGAGCAGTACTTC
D gene: -; J gene: TRBJ1-3; V gene: TRBV10-2; clone size: -; CDR3 protein: CASSEFLDPNFGNTIYF; CDR3 DNA: TGCGCCAGCAGTGAATTTTTAGACCCGAACTTTGGAAACACCATATATTTT
D gene: -; J gene: TRBJ1-6; V gene: TRBV7-6; clone size: many; CDR3 protein: CASRPGNSLHNSPLHF; CDR3 DNA: TGTGCCAGCAGGCCCGGGAATTCACTACATAATTCACCCCTCCACTTT
D gene: -; J gene: TRBJ2-5; V gene: TRBV3-1; clone size: many; CDR3 protein: CASSGTPQETQYF; CDR3 DNA: TGTGCCAGCAGCGGGACGCCCCAAGAGACCCAGTACTTC
D gene: -; J gene: TRBJ2-2; V gene: TRBV4-1; clone size: many; CDR3 protein: CASSQDVRNTGELFF; CDR3 DNA: TGCGCCAGCAGCCAAGATGTAAGGAACACCGGGGAGCTGTTTTTT
D gene: TRBD1; J gene: TRBJ2-6; V gene: TRBV5-1; clone size: many; CDR3 protein: CASSLADRLSGANVLTF; CDR3 DNA: TGCGCCAGCAGCTTGGCGGACAGGCTCTCTGGGGCCAACGTCCTGACTTTC
D gene: TRBD2; J gene: TRBJ2-1; V gene: TRBV5-1; clone size: many; CDR3 protein: CASSLFQAGGNNEQFF; CDR3 DNA: TGCGCCAGCAGCTTGTTCCAAGCGGGGGGCAACAATGAGCAGTTCTTC
D gene: -; J gene: TRBJ2-3; V gene: TRBV11-2; clone size: many; CDR3 protein: CATTVNRNTQYF; CDR3 DNA: TGTGCCACCACCGTTAACAGGAATACGCAGTATTTT